This TCR beta chain appears in the sequencing data of a study of human T cells and chemical hapten exposure. Study summary: Application of 0.01% DPC to the upper back was done by patch test, with a reading at 6 days. The study, taken as a whole, reports: The donor cohort had alopecia, so its immune response may not match that of healthy people.

Within the library, unique molecular identifiers were attached to each individual cDNA molecule. Under the authors' procedure: There were a median of approximately 88,000 TCRs per sample, with a range from roughly 23,224 to 750,000. A single record per CDR3 protein comes from TCRdb applying MiXCR to the RACE reads. Clone size and V and J calls follow TCRdb, not the original study. The sample includes 150,000 to 200,000 distinct CDR3 sequences, 20% to 25% of them seen just once. The time point denotes: patch test 1, 2 weeks after DPC sensitization. Treatment of the sample: therapeutic diphenylcyclopropenone sensitization with weekly scalp DPC. Details on this clonotype: What it recognizes is unknown.

J was trimmed by 2 bases and V by 0 bases; bases with no gene match: 9. The CDR3 is 17 amino acids. In germline, CDR1 is SGHRS, CDR2 YFSETQ. The origin of this receptor is a woman in her 50s with alopecia areata. Some clones in this sample may be carry-over from other donors' samples. The source material was whole blood, sampled in connection with sensitization to the hapten diphenylcyclopropenone (DPC). The chain is built from TRBV5-1 and TRBJ2-5; 8 nucleotides line up with TRBD1. CDR3 protein: CASSLDRGFSDQETQYF. CDR3 nucleotides: TGCGCCAGCAGCTTGGACAGGGGGTTTTCCGATCAAGAGACCCAGTACTTC.